This T cell receptor beta chain was observed in a study of OX40 agonist ivuxolimab in advanced cancers. Study-wide context: Enrolled patients in dose escalation had cancers that were hepatocellular carcinoma, melanoma, renal cell or head and neck cancer. Subjects had a mean age of roughly 57 years, with a range of about 23 to 90; roughly 83% were male. Findings of the study overall: There was clonal expansion of CD4+ and CD8+ blood T cells by week 6 at 0.1 to 3.0 mg/kg. In a subset of nonresponders, normalized T-cell clonal expansion was also low.

This clone was counted only a few times. Its antigen is undetermined. CDR3 length: 16 residues. Between the trimmed V and J ends, which lost 2 bases and 7 bases, there was a span of 18 bases. Germline V gene data show CDR1 as MGHRA and CDR2 as YSYEKL. Sequenced by immunoSEQ multiplex PCR; TCRdb stores in-frame clones only, minus some. The data show more than 70,000 clones, with around 86% seen just once and roughly 2.1% held by the top ten. The source was CD4+ or CD8+ T cells sorted from blood, collected in a trial of the OX40 agonist ivuxolimab. The chain couples TRBV4-1 to TRBJ1-5; D might be TRBD1 (6 bases). This receptor was taken from an adult with an advanced solid tumor such as melanoma, head and neck, liver or kidney cancer. The CDR3 sequence: CASSQRESRGRQPQHF. The CDR3 nucleotides read TGCGCCAGCAGCCAACGGGAGAGCAGGGGAAGGCAGCCCCAGCATTTT.